The source of this TCR beta chain is a study of metastatic and nonmetastatic thyroid tumors. This clone came up many times. Treatment of any kind had been given to no patient before thyroid surgery. TCRdb reprocessed the PCR reads using MiXCR. The data hold about 22,000 clones, with more than 15% observed a single time. Sequenced material: adjacent normal tissue. This TCR came from a male donor with papillary thyroid cancer or a benign thyroid nodule (not recorded which). Some clones in this sample may be carry-over from other donors' samples.

CDR3 residues: CATSYTGELFF. CDR3 in DNA: TGTGCCACCAGCTACACCGGGGAGCTGTTTTTT. The V call is TRBV15, the J call TRBJ2-2; D gene ambiguous. Trimming shortened V by 5 bases and J by 3 bases, and 1 base separated the two germline ends. The germline V gene encodes CDR1 LNHNV and CDR2 YYDKDF (reference sequence). The CDR3 extends over 11 amino acids.